One and the same sample provided the 16 T cell receptor beta chains below, sequenced in a study of identical twins. TCRdb fed the 5' RACE reads into MiXCR, producing one record per CDR3 protein. The sample includes approximately 500,000 distinct CDR3 sequences, 20% to 25% of them seen just once. These data also featured in a second study, about T cells expressing NK-cell markers.

The sequenced sample consisted of CD4+ T cells sorted from blood. These receptors all come from a woman aged 18-30 years in good health.

This clonotype was seen a few times. The V gene is TRBV7-2, the J gene TRBJ1-2; no clear D gene. Germline V lookup: CDR1 SGHTA, CDR2 FQGNSA. The V and J ends lost 7 bases and 6 bases respectively, with 15 bases between them. This CDR3 is built from 13 residues. The CDR3 nucleotides are TGTGCCAGCAAGACCCGGGTCCCCGATGGCTACACCTTC. Amino acids: CASKTRVPDGYTF. Combining the CDR3 with reference TRBV7-2 and TRBJ1-2 gives the whole variable domain GAGVSQSPSNKVTEKGKDVELRCDPISGHTALYWYRQSLGQGLEFLIYFQGNSAPDKSGLPSDRFSAERTGGSVSTLTIQRTQQEDSAVYLCASKTRVPDGYTFGSGTRLTVV.

CDR3 in DNA: TGCGCCAGCAGACCCCGCAATGCCAGGGGGCTTGCTTTAGCCAAAAACATTCAGTACTTC. Translation gives CASRPRNARGLALAKNIQYF. This rearrangement joins TRBV10-2 to TRBJ2-4, with TRBD1 matching over 8 bases. Germline V gene data show CDR1 as WSHSY and CDR2 as SAAADI. The ends lost 6 bases at V and 0 bases at J; junction bases unmatched: 19. This CDR3 region has 20 residues.

This sequence joins TRBV20-1 and TRBJ2-2, with D tentatively TRBD1 or TRBD2 (5 bases each). The germline CDR1 and CDR2 sequences are DFQATT and SNEGSKA (reference sequence). The CDR3 is 15 residues long. Trimming took off 3 bases at V and 5 bases at J, with 16 bases between the two ends. CDR3 loop: CSASDSSRGTGELFF. The CDR3 DNA reads as TGCAGTGCTAGCGACAGCTCCCGGGGTACCGGGGAGCTGTTTTTT.

There are a few counts of this clonotype. This chain connects TRBV10-3 to TRBJ1-2; unclear D gene. Germline V gene lookup returns CDR1 ENHRY and CDR2 SYGVKD. The CDR3 covers 14 residues. The V and J ends lost 7 bases and 1 base respectively, with 13 bases between them. CDR3 sequence: CAITGLNLNYGYTF. The CDR3, as DNA: TGTGCCATCACCGGACTTAACCTTAACTATGGCTACACCTTC.

The V call is TRBV5-6, the J call TRBJ2-3; 10 nucleotides agree with TRBD2. This CDR3 is 16 amino acids long. Trimming cost V 4 bases and J 3 bases; bases outside gene matches: 8. Germline CDR1 SGHDT, CDR2 YYEEEE. Written as DNA, the CDR3 is TGTGCCAGCAGCCACGGACTAGCGGCTTCAACAGATACGCAGTATTTT. Translation: CASSHGLAASTDTQYF.

This CDR3 reads CSAKIPTWHTEAFF. CDR3 bases: TGCAGTGCTAAAATCCCTACCTGGCACACTGAAGCTTTCTTT. The chain links TRBV20-1 to TRBJ1-1; D gene unclear. V lost 4 bases and J lost 3, with 15 bases in between. CDR3 length equals 14 residues. CDR1 is DFQATT and CDR2 is SNEGSKA in the germline V gene (reference sequence).

J is TRBJ1-5 and V is TRBV5-1; D is unclear. From germline, CDR1 is SGHRS and CDR2 YFSETQ. The CDR3 spans 13 residues. Deletions cut 0 bases from V and 5 bases from J, with 6 bases between. The CDR3 coding sequence is TGCGCCAGCAGCTTGGAGGTAGATCAGCCCCAGCATTTT. Residues: CASSLEVDQPQHF.

V is TRBV6-2 or TRBV6-3 and J is TRBJ2-2, with 9 bases matching TRBD1. Unmatched junction bases numbered 8, after V lost 6 bases and J lost 0 bases. CDR3 length: 17 residues. Germline V CDR1 and CDR2: MNHEY, SVGEGT. The CDR3 region is CASSQIGTGSNTGELFF. DNA of the CDR3: TGTGCCAGCAGCCAAATAGGGACAGGGTCGAACACCGGGGAGCTGTTTTTT.

The chain couples TRBV20-1 to TRBJ2-7; D possibly matches TRBD1 or TRBD2 (5 bases each). Germline V gives CDR1 DFQATT, CDR2 SNEGSKA (reference sequence). This CDR3 region has 15 residues. V lost 4 bases, J lost 0 bases, and 16 bases lay in between. The CDR3 sequence: CSATIRDRNSYEQYF. In nucleotides, the CDR3 is TGCAGTGCTACCATAAGGGACCGAAACTCCTACGAGCAGTACTTC.

This clonotype was detected once. The chain links TRBV10-3 to TRBJ2-1; 8 bases align to TRBD2. The trim removed 9 bases at V and 4 bases at J, leaving 11 bases unmatched. Germline V gene lookup returns CDR1 ENHRY and CDR2 SYGVKD. The CDR3 has 15 amino acids. The CDR3 loop reads CAITLGRGAYNEQFF. CDR3 DNA: TGTGCCATTACCCTGGGGCGGGGGGCATACAATGAGCAGTTCTTC.

The V gene is TRBV5-4, the J gene TRBJ2-7; no clear D gene. V lost 4 bases and J 10 bases, leaving 15 bases between the germline ends. The germline V gene encodes CDR1 SGHNT and CDR2 YYREEE (reference sequence). This CDR3 has 12 amino acids. The CDR3 spells CASSLDQNNQYF. Written as DNA, the CDR3 is TGTGCCAGCAGCCTTGACCAGAATAACCAGTACTTC. The complete variable domain, with remaining parts taken from reference TRBV5-4 and TRBJ2-7, reads ETGVTQSPTHLIKTRGQQVTLRCSSQSGHNTVSWYQQALGQGPQFIFQYYREEENGRGNFPPRFSGLQFPNYSSELNVNALELDDSALYLCASSLDQNNQYFGPGTRLTVT.

This chain joins TRBV5-6 and TRBJ2-5, with 7 bases that match TRBD1. The CDR3 spans 13 residues. With 4 bases clipped from V and 1 base from J, the junction kept 1 base outside the gene matches. From germline, CDR1 is SGHDT and CDR2 YYEEEE. This chain's CDR3 is CASSRDSQETQYF. The DNA for the CDR3 is TGTGCCAGCAGCCGGGACAGCCAAGAGACCCAGTACTTC.

This clonotype was observed a single time. This chain uses TRBV12-3 or TRBV12-4 with TRBJ1-5; TRBD1 aligns across 9 bases. The CDR3 spans 14 residues. V gave up 6 bases and J gave up 3 bases; unmatched junction bases: 3. CDR3 nucleotides: TGTGCCAGCAGATGGACAGGGGACAATCAGCCCCAGCATTTT. This encodes CASRWTGDNQPQHF.

The rearrangement joins TRBV20-1 to TRBJ1-1; 9 bases agree with TRBD1. Per germline, CDR1 DFQATT and CDR2 SNEGSKA (reference sequence). The CDR3 is 14 amino acids. Trimming cost V 1 base and J 9 bases; bases outside gene matches: 9. CDR3 DNA: TGCAGTGCTAGAGGGGGACAGGGAAAGGGTAAAGCTTTCTTT. Protein sequence: CSARGGQGKGKAFF.

V usage is TRBV11-2 and J usage is TRBJ2-7, with D perhaps matching TRBD1 (5 bases). The germline V gene has CDR1 SGHAT and CDR2 FQNNGV. The CDR3 runs to 14 residues. Trimming shortened V by 3 bases and J by 3 bases, and 12 bases separated the two germline ends. The CDR3 region is CASSLGQEIYEQYF. CDR3 bases: TGTGCCAGCAGCTTGGGGCAGGAGATCTACGAGCAGTACTTC. Complete variable domain (other parts from reference TRBV11-2 and TRBJ2-7): EAGVAQSPRYKIIEKRQSVAFWCNPISGHATLYWYQQILGQGPKLLIQFQNNGVVDDSQLPKDRFSAERLKGVDSTLKIQPAKLEDSAVYLCASSLGQEIYEQYFGPGTRLTVT.

The chain recombines TRBV4-3 with TRBJ2-1, with D tentatively TRBD2 (5 bases). Trimming left V 4 bases short and J 2 bases short, with 12 bases between. Germline lookup yields CDR1 LGHNA and CDR2 YSLEER. The CDR3 is 15 amino acids. The CDR3 sequence is CASSPPGSTYNEQFF. For the CDR3, the DNA is TGCGCCAGCAGCCCCCCGGGAAGTACCTACAATGAGCAGTTCTTC.